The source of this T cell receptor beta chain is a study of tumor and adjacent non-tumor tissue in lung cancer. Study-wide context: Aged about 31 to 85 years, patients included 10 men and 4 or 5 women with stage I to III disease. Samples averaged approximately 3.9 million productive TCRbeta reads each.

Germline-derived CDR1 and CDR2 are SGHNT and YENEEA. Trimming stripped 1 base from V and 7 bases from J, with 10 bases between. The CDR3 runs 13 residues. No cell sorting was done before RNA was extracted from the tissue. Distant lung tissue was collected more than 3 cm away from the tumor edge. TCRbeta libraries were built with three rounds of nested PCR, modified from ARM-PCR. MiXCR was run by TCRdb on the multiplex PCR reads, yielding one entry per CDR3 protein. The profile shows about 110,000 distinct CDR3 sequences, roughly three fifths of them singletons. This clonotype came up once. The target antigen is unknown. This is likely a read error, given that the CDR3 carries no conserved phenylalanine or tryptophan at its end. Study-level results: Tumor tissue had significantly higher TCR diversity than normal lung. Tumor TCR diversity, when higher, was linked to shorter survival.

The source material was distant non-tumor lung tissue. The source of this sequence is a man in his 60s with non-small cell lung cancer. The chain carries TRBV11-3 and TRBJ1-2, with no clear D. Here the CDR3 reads CASSLARLCGYTS. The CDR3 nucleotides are TGTGCCAGCAGCTTAGCCAGGTTGTGTGGCTACACCTCC.